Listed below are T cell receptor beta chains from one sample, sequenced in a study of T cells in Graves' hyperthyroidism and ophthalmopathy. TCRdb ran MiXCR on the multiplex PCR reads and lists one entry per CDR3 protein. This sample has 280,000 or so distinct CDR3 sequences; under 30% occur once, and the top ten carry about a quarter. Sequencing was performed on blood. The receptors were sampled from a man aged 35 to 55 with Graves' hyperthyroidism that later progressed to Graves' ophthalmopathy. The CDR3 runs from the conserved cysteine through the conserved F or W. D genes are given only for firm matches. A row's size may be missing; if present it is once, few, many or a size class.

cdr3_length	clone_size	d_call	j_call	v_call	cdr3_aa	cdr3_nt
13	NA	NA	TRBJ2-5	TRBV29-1	CSVLRNRRETQYF	TGCAGCGTTCTAAGGAACAGACGAGAGACCCAGTACTTC
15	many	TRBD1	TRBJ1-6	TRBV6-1	CASSLDRGRFSPLHF	TGTGCCAGCAGTCTAGACAGGGGCCGGTTCTCACCCCTCCACTTT
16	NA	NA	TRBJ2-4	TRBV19	CASSPSTGGAKNIQYF	TGTGCCAGTAGCCCCTCGACAGGAGGAGCCAAAAACATTCAGTACTTC
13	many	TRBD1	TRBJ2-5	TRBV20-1	CSDTTGGEETQYF	TGCAGTGACACGACAGGGGGCGAAGAGACCCAGTACTTC
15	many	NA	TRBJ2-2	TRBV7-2	CASSLVGPNTGELFF	TGTGCCAGCAGCTTAGTGGGACCGAACACCGGGGAGCTGTTTTTT
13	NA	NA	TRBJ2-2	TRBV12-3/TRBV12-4	CASNSWDTGELFF	TGTGCCAGCAATAGCTGGGACACCGGGGAGCTGTTTTTT
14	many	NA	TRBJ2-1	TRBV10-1	CASSESNRDNEQFF	TGCGCCAGCAGTGAGTCGAACCGGGACAATGAGCAGTTCTTC
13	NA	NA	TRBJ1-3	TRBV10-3	CATSGISGNTIYF	TGTGCCACCAGCGGCATCTCTGGAAACACCATATATTTT
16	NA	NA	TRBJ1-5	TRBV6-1	CASSHGPAYSNQPQHF	TGTGCCAGCAGCCACGGCCCGGCATATAGCAATCAGCCCCAGCATTTT
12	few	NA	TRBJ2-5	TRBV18	CASSPNLETQYF	TGTGCCAGCTCACCCAATTTGGAGACCCAGTACTTC
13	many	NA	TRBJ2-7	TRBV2	CASSSLDGDEQYF	TGTGCCAGCAGTTCCCTGGACGGGGACGAGCAGTACTTC
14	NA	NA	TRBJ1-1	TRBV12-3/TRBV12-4	CASSSYRAPKKAFF	TGTGCCAGCAGTTCGTACCGGGCCCCCAAAAAAGCTTTCTTT
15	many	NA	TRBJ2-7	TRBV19	CASSLSRDPASEQYF	TGTGCCAGTAGCCTAAGCCGGGACCCGGCAAGCGAGCAGTACTTC
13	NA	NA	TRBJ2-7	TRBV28	CASRSDRPDEQYF	TGTGCCAGCAGGTCTGACAGGCCCGACGAGCAGTACTTC
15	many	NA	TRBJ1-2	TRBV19	CASSISDRFDYGYTF	TGTGCCAGTAGTATAAGCGACAGGTTTGACTATGGCTACACCTTC
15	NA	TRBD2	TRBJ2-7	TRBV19	CASSTWTSERGEQYF	TGTGCCAGTAGTACCTGGACTAGCGAGAGAGGCGAGCAGTACTTC
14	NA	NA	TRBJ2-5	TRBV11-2	CASSLAGHQETQYF	TGTGCCAGCAGCTTAGCGGGACACCAAGAGACCCAGTACTTC
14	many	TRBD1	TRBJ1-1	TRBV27	CASSDIRTGVKAFF	TGTGCCAGCAGTGACATTAGGACAGGGGTAAAAGCTTTCTTT
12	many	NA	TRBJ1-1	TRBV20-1	CSATHSGTEAFF	TGCAGTGCTACCCACTCGGGCACTGAAGCTTTCTTT
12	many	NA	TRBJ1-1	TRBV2	CASMGGRPGAFF	TGTGCCAGCATGGGCGGCAGGCCCGGAGCTTTCTTT
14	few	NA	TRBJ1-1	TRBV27	CASSSHRWSTEAFF	TGTGCCAGCAGTTCTCATCGCTGGAGCACTGAAGCTTTCTTT
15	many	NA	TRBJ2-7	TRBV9	CASSVGGASSYEQYF	TGTGCCAGCAGCGTAGGGGGCGCGTCGTCCTACGAGCAGTACTTC
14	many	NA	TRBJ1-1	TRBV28	CASSLLSGRTEAFF	TGTGCCAGCAGTTTATTATCCGGGCGGACTGAAGCTTTCTTT
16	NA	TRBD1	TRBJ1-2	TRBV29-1	CSVDGAKQGIGYGYTF	TGCAGCGTTGATGGAGCCAAACAGGGGATTGGCTATGGCTACACCTTC
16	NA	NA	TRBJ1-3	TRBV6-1	CASRQTELPSGNTIYF	TGTGCCAGCAGGCAGACAGAGCTTCCCTCTGGAAACACCATATATTTT
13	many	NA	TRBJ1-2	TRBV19	CASRTPGGYGYTF	TGTGCCAGTAGAACCCCCGGGGGCTATGGCTACACCTTC
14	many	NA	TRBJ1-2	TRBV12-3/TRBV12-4	CASSPDRSGYGYTF	TGTGCCAGCAGTCCCGACAGGTCTGGGTATGGCTACACCTTC
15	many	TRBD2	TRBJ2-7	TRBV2	CASSEGLAGAGEQYF	TGTGCCAGCAGTGAAGGGCTAGCGGGAGCCGGCGAGCAGTACTTC
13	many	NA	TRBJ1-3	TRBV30	CAWSIIPGNTIYF	TGTGCCTGGAGTATAATACCTGGAAACACCATATATTTT